The T cell receptor beta chain described here comes from a study of cytomegalovirus exposure and HLA in healthy donors. Study-wide results and limits: Most TCR sequences were rare, but some public TCRs occurred in many donors. Because they were indistinguishable, some V segments, including TRBV6-2 and TRBV6-3, were excluded. A later analysis reportedly found fewer N-insertions in an Asian-associated ancestry cluster than the roughly 670-donor mean.

13 Jbeta primers and 60 Vbeta primers were used for the PCR. TCRdb keeps only in-frame clones here, not all; method: immunoSEQ multiplex PCR. The sample shows approximately 130,000 clones, about two thirds of them seen only once. This clone was found a few times. What it binds is not known. This CDR3 has 14 residues. Trimming took off 5 bases at V and 0 bases at J, with 7 bases between the two ends. Per germline, CDR1 LNHDA and CDR2 SQIVND (reference sequence). The sequence was collected from a woman aged 55-70 years in good health and CMV-seropositive. This chain links TRBV19 with TRBJ1-4; D is ambiguous. The sample consisted of PBMCs. The CDR3 sequence is CASSGLATNEKLFF. CDR3 coding DNA: TGTGCCAGTAGTGGACTTGCAACTAATGAAAAACTGTTTTTT.